The rows below give T cell receptor beta chains drawn from one sample of a study of blood T cell repertoires in COVID-19. The data were produced by immunoSEQ multiplex PCR, yet TCRdb's version contains in-frame clones alone and is incomplete. This sample yields about 59,000 clones, of which over 80% are seen a single time; 3.5% to 4% belongs to the top ten. Sequencing was carried out using peripheral blood. Source of these receptors: a woman of 80 years or more with acute or convalescent COVID-19. Each CDR3 is given with its conserved first and last residue. The D gene is left open where the match is weak. Not every row has a clone size; where given, it reads once, few, many or a size class.

J | V | D | size | DNA | CDR3
TRBJ1-3 | TRBV7-2 | NA | once | TGTGCCAGCAGCCACAGGGTGGTGGACACCATATATTTT | CASSHRVVDTIYF
TRBJ1-2 | TRBV12-5 | TRBD1 | NA | TGTGCTAGTGGATACGGGACAGGGGGCGGCTATGGCTACACCTTC | CASGYGTGGGYGYTF
TRBJ1-4 | TRBV5-1 | TRBD1 | few | TGCGCCAGCAGCTTGGGGCCGCCGACAGGGGGCTCGGTAATGTATGAAAAACTGTTTTTT | CASSLGPPTGGSVMYEKLFF
TRBJ2-2 | TRBV6-5 | NA | NA | TGTGCCAGCAGCCCCCCGGGAACCGGGGAGCTGTTTTTT | CASSPPGTGELFF
TRBJ2-7 | TRBV7-3 | NA | NA | TGTGCCAGCAGCTTAACGGGGGGTTCCTACGAGCAGTACTTC | CASSLTGGSYEQYF
TRBJ1-1 | TRBV6-1 | NA | NA | TGTGCCAGCAGTGAATGGGGCGCCGGGCCGAACACTGAAGCTTTCTTT | CASSEWGAGPNTEAFF
TRBJ1-6 | TRBV3-1/TRBV3-2 | TRBD1 | NA | TGTGCCAGCAGCCAAGATCCACAGGGGGATTCACCCCTCCACTTT | CASSQDPQGDSPLHF
TRBJ1-5 | TRBV6-6 | NA | NA | TGTGCCAGCAGTTTACAGACACACCCTGGGCAGCCCCAGCATTTT | CASSLQTHPGQPQHF
TRBJ2-7 | TRBV28 | TRBD2 | few | TGTGCCAGCAGTACGGCGGGGGGCGCACACTACGAGCAGTACTTC | CASSTAGGAHYEQYF
TRBJ2-5 | TRBV11-2 | TRBD2 | NA | TGTGCCAGCAGCAGTTGGACTAGCAGGGAGACCCAGTACTTC | CASSSWTSRETQYF
TRBJ2-7 | TRBV7-2 | TRBD1 | NA | TGTGCCAGCAGCTCGGGACAGGGGCGAGGAGAGCAGTACTTC | CASSSGQGRGEQYF
TRBJ2-2 | TRBV4-2 | TRBD2 | NA | TGTGCCAGCAGCGCATACTTAACTAGCGGGGGCTCGAACACCGGGGAGCTGTTTTTT | CASSAYLTSGGSNTGELFF
TRBJ2-5 | TRBV27 | NA | NA | TGTGCCAGCAGTTTTCAGACAGCCCAAGAGACCCAGTACTTC | CASSFQTAQETQYF
TRBJ2-5 | TRBV14 | NA | NA | TGTGCCAGCAGCCAAGGAGGCTTACAAGAGACCCAGTACTTC | CASSQGGLQETQYF
TRBJ2-7 | TRBV7-2 | NA | NA | TGTGCCAGCAGCGCCCAGGGGGGACGGGCCTCCTACGAGCAGTACTTC | CASSAQGGRASYEQYF
TRBJ2-3 | TRBV6-5 | TRBD1 | NA | TGTGCCAGCAGGGGTGAGGGGGCAGTAGATACGCAGTATTTT | CASRGEGAVDTQYF
TRBJ1-4 | TRBV18 | TRBD1 | NA | TGTGCCAGCGCGGACAGGGGGAATGAAAAACTGTTTTTT | CASADRGNEKLFF
TRBJ2-7 | TRBV28 | TRBD1 | NA | TGTGCCAGCATATCCAAGCGACAGGGGTCCCCCTACGAGCAGTACTTC | CASISKRQGSPYEQYF
TRBJ2-7 | TRBV19 | NA | few | TGTGCCAGTAGTATAGATCCTCCTTCTATTTGGGGCGGTTCCTACGAGCAGTACTTC | CASSIDPPSIWGGSYEQYF
TRBJ2-1 | TRBV11-2 | TRBD1 | NA | TGTGCCAGCAGCGCGCGCCCCAGGGGGAACTACAATGAGCAGTTCTTC | CASSARPRGNYNEQFF
TRBJ2-5 | TRBV29-1 | NA | NA | TGCAGCGTTGAGAGTTATTGGCGGGAAGGGACTGTCCGGGAGACCCAGTACTTC | CSVESYWREGTVRETQYF